The source of this TCR beta chain is a study of blood T cell repertoires in COVID-19. In the original workflow: Amplifying reference gene primers gave estimates of nucleated cell counts. Profiled with immunoSEQ multiplex PCR; TCRdb holds only in-frame clones, not every one. V and J calls and clone size are as listed in that table; D and trimming were resolved from the DNA. The sample has a few hundred thousand clones, about 79% seen once. Trimming took 8 bases from V and 4 from J, leaving 11 bases between them. CDR1 LGHDT and CDR2 YNNKEL come from the germline V gene (reference sequence). This CDR3 comprises 12 residues.

The sequence came from a man aged 45-65 years with active or convalescent COVID-19. The sample comprised peripheral blood. The chain combines TRBV3-1 (or the pseudogene TRBV3-2) with TRBJ1-1; no clear D. The CDR3 nucleotides are TGTGCCAGCCGCGCGGCGGGCACTGAAGCTTTCTTT. Amino acids: CASRAAGTEAFF.